The 22 T cell receptor beta chains below all came from one sample that was sequenced in a study of OX40 agonist ivuxolimab in advanced cancers. Sequencing used immunoSEQ multiplex PCR; TCRdb keeps in-frame clones, though not all of them. The table records 100,000 to 150,000 clones, 85% to 95% of them present only once. The sequencing used CD4+ or CD8+ T cells sorted from blood, collected in a trial of the OX40 agonist ivuxolimab. These receptors originate from an adult with an advanced solid tumor such as melanoma, head and neck, liver or kidney cancer.

This clone turned up a few times. V usage is TRBV7-2 and J usage is TRBJ2-4; D gene uncertain. This CDR3 spans 17 amino acids. The V gene lost 2 bases and the J gene lost 1 base, with 15 bases spanning the gap. Germline values: CDR1 SGHTA, CDR2 FQGNSA. CDR3 bases: TGTGCCAGCAGCTTACAACGGGTCTCGGAGGCCAAAAACATTCAGTACTTC. Encoded protein: CASSLQRVSEAKNIQYF.

The chain joins TRBV7-3 to TRBJ2-2; 16 bases fit TRBD2. Trimming cost V 5 bases and J 3 bases; bases outside gene matches: 12. The germline CDR1 and CDR2 sequences are SGHTA and FQGTGA. This CDR3 has 20 residues. The CDR3 loop is CASSPPPGTSGRGDTGELFF. As DNA, the CDR3 is TGTGCCAGCAGCCCCCCTCCCGGGACTAGCGGGAGGGGTGACACCGGGGAGCTGTTTTTT.

The gene calls are TRBV28 and TRBJ1-4, with 7 positions matching TRBD1. Germline CDR1 reads MDHEN; CDR2 reads SYDVKM. The V gene end was trimmed by 5 bases and the J gene end by 0 bases; junction bases not matched to a gene: 3. The CDR3 contains 15 residues. The CDR3 DNA follows: TGTGCCAGCAGTCCAACAGGGGCAACTAATGAAAAACTGTTTTTT. This codes for CASSPTGATNEKLFF.

The chain is built from TRBV7-2 and TRBJ1-5, with 7 nucleotides matching TRBD1. Trimming cost V 5 bases and J 3 bases; bases outside gene matches: 4. Germline-derived CDR1 and CDR2 are SGHTA and FQGNSA. CDR3 length equals 14 residues. CDR3 in DNA: TGTGCCAGCAGCCAACAGGGGAACAATCAGCCCCAGCATTTT. Its protein product is CASSQQGNNQPQHF.

The V call is TRBV5-1, the J call TRBJ2-1; 9 bases map to TRBD1. The trim removed 5 bases at V and 7 bases at J, leaving 7 bases unmatched. Germline CDR1 reads SGHRS; CDR2 reads YFSETQ. The CDR3 sequence is 14 residues long. The CDR3 sequence is CASRIGTGMNEQFF. The CDR3 coding sequence is TGCGCCAGCAGGATCGGGACAGGGATGAATGAGCAGTTCTTC.

This chain uses TRBV18 with TRBJ2-1; 8 bases align to TRBD2. The CDR3 covers 16 residues. Germline V CDR1 and CDR2: KGHSH, LQKENI. The V gene end was trimmed by 3 bases and the J gene end by 9 bases; junction bases not matched to a gene: 13. CDR3 in amino acids: CASSPTLNSGISEQFF. For the CDR3, the DNA is TGTGCCAGCTCACCTACCCTGAATAGCGGGATCAGTGAGCAGTTCTTC.

V gene TRBV5-5 combines with J gene TRBJ1-5; no clear D. This CDR3 has 14 residues. The germline V and J ends were trimmed by 1 base and 4 bases, with 9 bases remaining between them. Per germline, CDR1 SGHKS and CDR2 YYEKEE (reference sequence). CDR3 protein: CASSLSSENQPQHF. CDR3 nucleotide sequence: TGTGCCAGCAGCTTGTCAAGTGAGAATCAGCCCCAGCATTTT.

The chain is built from TRBV5-1 and TRBJ2-5; 7 bases are a match to TRBD1. Unmatched junction bases numbered 9, after V lost 6 bases and J lost 1 base. Germline V gene lookup returns CDR1 SGHRS and CDR2 YFSETQ. This CDR3 region has 15 residues. CDR3 protein: CASTLMTGPQETQYF. The DNA of the CDR3 is TGCGCCAGCACCCTAATGACAGGGCCCCAAGAGACCCAGTACTTC.

This chain joins TRBV28 and TRBJ2-7; weak D call: TRBD2 (6 bases). The CDR3 totals 15 residues. Trimming cost V 5 bases and J 1 base, with 15 bases left between them. The germline gives CDR1 MDHEN, CDR2 SYDVKM. CDR3 in DNA: TGTGCCAGCAGTGGCGGGGACGCGACTTCCTACGAGCAGTACTTC. This translates into CASSGGDATSYEQYF.

The rearrangement uses TRBV7-9 and TRBJ2-1, with 9 bases fitting TRBD2. The junction had 11 bases not matched to a gene; V was cut back by 5 bases and J by 9 bases. This CDR3 spans 15 amino acids. CDR1 and CDR2 from the germline V gene are SEHNR and FQNEAQ (reference sequence). CDR3 loop: CASSLLAGEVGEQFF. As DNA, the CDR3 is TGTGCCAGCAGCCTCTTAGCGGGAGAGGTAGGTGAGCAGTTCTTC.

This sequence joins TRBV15 and TRBJ1-1; D gene unclear. CDR1 is LNHNV, CDR2 YYDKDF, per germline (reference sequence). The CDR3 has 15 amino acids. The V end was cut by 0 bases, the J end by 0 bases, with 8 bases between. The CDR3 reads CATSRDYGVNTEAFF. For the CDR3, the DNA is TGTGCCACCAGCAGAGATTACGGGGTGAACACTGAAGCTTTCTTT. Full variable domain (remainder filled in from reference TRBV15 and TRBJ1-1): DAMVIQNPRYQVTQFGKPVTLSCSQTLNHNVMYWYQQKSSQAPKLLFHYYDKDFNNEADTPDNFQSRRPNTSFCFLDIRSPGLGDTAMYLCATSRDYGVNTEAFFGQGTRLTVV.

CDR3 sequence: CASSHIRGGAYGYTF. The CDR3 bases are TGTGCCAGCAGCCATATACGTGGGGGCGCCTATGGCTACACCTTC. V and J are TRBV9 and TRBJ1-2; D possibly corresponds to TRBD1 (6 bases). V was cut by 4 bases and J by 4 bases, with 17 bases left in between. CDR1 and CDR2 (germline): SGDLS, YYNGEE. The CDR3 spans 15 residues.

This rearrangement joins TRBV11-2 to TRBJ2-5; D not certain. The DNA matches TRBJ2-7 better at its end, which makes the J call doubtful. Germline CDR1 reads SGHAT; CDR2 reads FQNNGV. This CDR3 region has 13 residues. The CDR3 loop is CASSLTVTYEQYF. The CDR3, as DNA: TGTGCCAGCAGCTTGACCGTTACCTACGAGCAGTACTTC.

The chain combines TRBV5-1 with TRBJ2-1; weak D call: TRBD1 (6 bases). This CDR3 has 18 residues. V lost 0 bases to trimming and J lost 9 bases, with 25 bases between them. Looked up from germline, CDR1 is SGHRS and CDR2 is YFSETQ. Here the CDR3 DNA reads TGCGCCAGCAGCTTGGAAACAATAACAGGGACGGTTATCGGTGAGCAGTTCTTC. Its protein product is CASSLETITGTVIGEQFF.

This clone came up a few times. This chain uses TRBV6-4 with TRBJ1-1; possible D gene TRBD1, 6 bases. The CDR3 runs to 13 residues. Trimming left V 2 bases short and J 11 bases short, with 15 bases between. The germline V gene encodes CDR1 MRHNA and CDR2 SNTAGT. CDR3 in amino acids: CASSDNAGARAFF. In DNA form, the CDR3 reads TGTGCCAGCAGTGACAATGCGGGGGCACGGGCTTTCTTT.

This clone is a singleton in its sample. The CDR3 spells CASSFQETQYF. CDR3 sequence (DNA): TGTGCCAGCAGCTTTCAAGAGACCCAGTACTTC. This sequence joins TRBV7-6 and TRBJ2-5; D is uncertain. Germline V gives CDR1 SGHVS, CDR2 FNYEAQ. Deletions cut 3 bases from V and 2 bases from J, with 1 base between. This CDR3 is 11 amino acids long.

As for this clone: Other DNA variants within this sample encode the same CDR3. The chain recombines TRBV18 with TRBJ2-7, with TRBD1 matching 9 bases. J lost 2 bases, V lost 2 bases, and 1 base had no gene match. CDR1 is KGHSH and CDR2 is LQKENI in the germline V gene. The CDR3 contains 14 residues. CDR3 nucleotides: TGTGCCAGCTCACCAGGGACAGGGACCTACGAGCAGTACTTC. This codes for CASSPGTGTYEQYF.

The chain has TRBV15 and TRBJ2-4; 9 nucleotides align to TRBD2. After removal of 3 bases from V and 2 bases from J, the junction contained 8 bases not matched to a gene. Per the germline V gene, CDR1 is LNHNV and CDR2 is YYDKDF (reference sequence). This CDR3 has 17 residues. CDR3 coding DNA: TGTGCCACCAGCAGCCGCGGGAGGGCGGTGACCAAAAACATTCAGTACTTC. This codes for CATSSRGRAVTKNIQYF.

This chain connects TRBV27 to TRBJ2-7; 10 bases fit TRBD2. The CDR3 extends over 14 amino acids. V shed 4 bases, J shed 4 bases, and the junction held 4 bases outside the gene matches. Germline V lookup: CDR1 MNHEY, CDR2 SMNVEV (reference sequence). The CDR3 nucleotides read TGTGCCAGCAGTTCAGCGGGAGGGCTTTACGAGCAGTACTTC. Translated: CASSSAGGLYEQYF.

The gene calls are TRBV28 and TRBJ1-2, with TRBD1 identical over 7 bases. Germline CDR1 is MDHEN and CDR2 is SYDVKM. V shed 4 bases and J 1 base; nucleotides not matched to a gene: 6. The CDR3 loop spans 15 amino acids. The CDR3 loop reads CASSSTGKLNYGYTF. The CDR3 nucleotides are TGTGCCAGCAGTTCGACAGGGAAACTTAACTATGGCTACACCTTC.

The chain is built from TRBV28 and TRBJ2-3, with a tentative D call TRBD1 (5 bases). V lost 4 bases to trimming and J lost 2 bases, with 7 bases between them. Germline assignment: CDR1 MDHEN and CDR2 SYDVKM. CDR3 length equals 13 residues. DNA of the CDR3: TGTGCCAGCAGTTCGACAGACACAGATACGCAGTATTTT. This gives the protein CASSSTDTDTQYF.

V gene TRBV7-9 combines with J gene TRBJ2-3, with D hard to call. The germline V and J ends were trimmed by 4 bases and 0 bases, with 14 bases remaining between them. The germline CDR1 and CDR2 sequences are SEHNR and FQNEAQ (reference sequence). This CDR3 has 16 residues. For the CDR3, the DNA is TGTGCCAGCAGCTCCTCAGATACATCTAGCACAGATACGCAGTATTTT. Protein: CASSSSDTSSTDTQYF.